A single sample is the source of the 8 T cell receptor beta chains below, sequenced in a study of T-cell reconstitution after alpha-beta-depleted transplantation in children listed by TCRdb under 2016. Library preparation used PCR. Sequenced using an Illumina HiSeq 2500. TCR library preparation used molecular barcoding, with unique molecular identifiers applied to normalize quantification of the TCRbeta repertoire. TCRdb handled the public reads itself, with Q25 trimming in fastp and clone calling in MiXCR, and kept productive beta chains. Every entry covers one CDR3 protein and lists the most common genes and DNA from its rows. This sample comprises some 440,000 distinct CDR3 sequences, roughly 15% of them detected only once. Of the sample, just under 30% is held by the ten largest clones. What the treatment or condition label conveys for this sample: allogeneic hematopoietic cell transplantation with graft depleted of TCRalphabeta T cells and CD19 B cells.

The sample consisted of PBMCs, mostly from graft donor cells, taken 360 days after TCRalphabeta/CD19-depleted stem cell transplant. These receptors were taken from a boy under two years old who had a stem cell transplant for Wiskott-Aldrich syndrome, so the T cells may come from the graft donor.

This clonotype was seen at least ten times. The chain links TRBV29-1 to TRBJ2-2, with a weak D call TRBD1 (6 bases). The CDR3 runs to 13 residues. Trimming removed 7 bases at V and 7 bases at J, with 16 bases between. Germline V gives CDR1 SQVTM, CDR2 ANQGSEA. The CDR3 DNA is TGCAGCGGTGCTTGGGGGCTTAGCGGGGAGCTGTTTTTT. Encoded protein: CSGAWGLSGELFF.

The chain employs TRBV30 and TRBJ2-2, with D tentatively TRBD2 (6 bases). The V gene's germline CDR1 is GTSNPN and CDR2 SVGIG (reference sequence). Trimming stripped 3 bases from V and 4 bases from J, with 12 bases between. This CDR3 is built from 14 residues. The CDR3 DNA sequence: TGTGCCTGGAGGCGGGAAGGGACCACCGGGGAGCTGTTTTTT. Translation gives CAWRREGTTGELFF.

The chain couples TRBV24-1 to TRBJ2-1; 9 nucleotides line up with TRBD2. The germline CDR1 and CDR2 sequences are KGHDR and SFDVKD. The CDR3 extends over 17 amino acids. With V trimmed by 3 bases and J by 2 bases, 7 bases remained unmatched. The CDR3, as DNA: TGTGCCACCAGTGATCCTGGACTAGCGCGCACCTACAATGAGCAGTTCTTC. Translation gives CATSDPGLARTYNEQFF.

The V call is TRBV5-1, the J call TRBJ2-3; 10 nucleotides agree with TRBD2. This CDR3 comprises 16 residues. V trimming: 0 bases; J trimming: 2 bases; junction bases outside the gene matches: 3. Per germline, CDR1 SGHRS and CDR2 YFSETQ. In DNA, the CDR3 is TGCGCCAGCAGCTTGGGGACTAGCGGATACACAGATACGCAGTATTTT. Its translation is CASSLGTSGYTDTQYF.

This clonotype was picked up a small number of times. The CDR3 loop is CSAREGEGSYEQYF. CDR3 DNA sequence: TGCAGTGCTAGAGAGGGAGAAGGCTCCTACGAGCAGTACTTC. The rearrangement uses TRBV20-1 and TRBJ2-7; weak D call: TRBD2 (5 bases). CDR1 is DFQATT, CDR2 SNEGSKA, per germline (reference sequence). The CDR3 totals 14 residues. The V end lost 0 bases, the J end lost 0 bases, and 9 bases lay between the germline ends.

As DNA, the CDR3 is TGTGCCAGCAGCTTCGACAGGGTTAAAAACATTCAGTACTTC. Its translation: CASSFDRVKNIQYF. The chain combines TRBV7-8 with TRBJ2-4; 7 bases are shared with TRBD1. This CDR3 is built from 14 residues. CDR1 is SGHVS, CDR2 FQNEAQ, per germline. The trim removed 3 bases at V and 4 bases at J, leaving 3 bases unmatched.

This clonotype was observed a handful of times. The CDR3: CASSPHREPMNTGELFF. The DNA for the CDR3 is TGTGCCAGCTCACCGCACAGGGAACCAATGAACACCGGGGAGCTGTTTTTT. The rearrangement links TRBV18 to TRBJ2-2; possible D gene TRBD1, 6 bases. V lost 3 bases, J lost 1 base, and 15 bases lay in between. From germline, CDR1 is KGHSH and CDR2 LQKENI. This CDR3 has 17 amino acids. Supplemented by reference TRBV18 and TRBJ2-2, the full variable domain reads NAGVMQNPRHLVRRRGQEARLRCSPMKGHSHVYWYRQLPEEGLKFMVYLQKENIIDESGMPKERFSAEFPKEGPSILRIQQVVRGDSAAYFCASSPHREPMNTGELFFGEGSRLTVL.

The V call is TRBV20-1, the J call TRBJ2-1, with 13 bases fitting TRBD2. Germline CDR1 and CDR2: DFQATT and SNEGSKA (reference sequence). The CDR3 runs 16 residues. V trimming: 4 bases; J trimming: 12 bases; junction bases outside the gene matches: 15. The CDR3 sequence: CSAKRLLAGGPTLQFF. DNA for the CDR3: TGCAGTGCTAAACGACTACTAGCGGGGGGGCCAACGCTGCAGTTCTTC.